The 11 T cell receptor beta chains below were found in one sample sequenced in a study of cytomegalovirus exposure and HLA in healthy donors. The PCR employed 60 Vbeta primers together with 13 Jbeta primers. Clones were read by immunoSEQ multiplex PCR, and TCRdb kept only the in-frame ones, dropping some. Of 90,000 to 120,000 clones listed, roughly 73% are singletons. Material for sequencing was PBMCs. The receptors derive from a young man in good health and CMV-seronegative.

This chain uses TRBV2 with TRBJ2-7, with 7 bases lining up with TRBD1. With 6 bases clipped from V and 3 bases from J, the junction kept 17 bases outside the gene matches. Germline values: CDR1 SNHLY, CDR2 FYNNEI. This CDR3 comprises 17 residues. CDR3 coding DNA: TGTGCCAGCAGCCAACGTAGGGACAGCCCTTCGTACTACGAGCAGTACTTC. Its translation is CASSQRRDSPSYYEQYF.

The table lists this clone with a few counts. The V and J genes are TRBV5-1 and TRBJ2-2, with D unresolved. V lost 0 bases and J lost 1, with 4 bases in between. The germline CDR1 and CDR2 sequences are SGHRS and YFSETQ. The length of the CDR3 is 14 residues. The CDR3 sequence is CASSLGGNTGELFF. The CDR3 DNA reads as TGCGCCAGCAGCTTGGGCGGGAACACCGGGGAGCTGTTTTTT.

This clone has more than one count but fewer than ten. This chain links TRBV5-1 with TRBJ1-1; 8 nucleotides agree with TRBD1. The CDR3 length is 14 residues. Germline values: CDR1 SGHRS, CDR2 YFSETQ. V trimming: 4 bases; J trimming: 3 bases; junction bases outside the gene matches: 5. CDR3 loop: CASSLLTGDTEAFF. Written as DNA, the CDR3 is TGCGCCAGCAGCCTATTGACAGGGGACACTGAAGCTTTCTTT.

CDR3 DNA sequence: TGTGCCAGCAGTGCTGACCTGGGCTTGAGCTCCTACGAGCAGTACTTC. This codes for CASSADLGLSSYEQYF. The chain joins TRBV6-1 to TRBJ2-7; D unresolved. From germline, CDR1 is MNHNS and CDR2 SASEGT. V lost 4 bases and J lost 0, with 16 bases in between. The CDR3 runs to 16 residues.

The chain links TRBV7-9 to TRBJ1-2, with unresolved D. Per germline, CDR1 SEHNR and CDR2 FQNEAQ (reference sequence). This CDR3 contains 14 residues. Between the trimmed V and J ends, which lost 3 bases and 4 bases, there was a span of 12 bases. The CDR3 spells CASSFDPAGYGYTF. As DNA, the CDR3 is TGTGCCAGCAGCTTCGACCCTGCGGGCTATGGCTACACCTTC.

The genes are TRBV7-2 and TRBJ2-1; weak D call: TRBD2 (6 bases). Trimming pared 5 bases from V and 1 base from J, leaving 21 bases between. The CDR3 covers 18 residues. Per the germline V gene, CDR1 is SGHTA and CDR2 is FQGNSA. CDR3 amino acids: CASSPKGGSGESYNEQFF. For the CDR3, the DNA is TGTGCCAGCAGCCCCAAGGGCGGTTCGGGAGAGTCCTACAATGAGCAGTTCTTC.

This chain uses TRBV30 with TRBJ2-1; 7 bases match TRBD1. Germline CDR1 reads GTSNPN; CDR2 reads SVGIG (reference sequence). With V trimmed by 5 bases and J by 5 bases, 6 bases remained unmatched. CDR3 length equals 13 residues. The CDR3 DNA sequence: TGTGCCTGGTTGAGACAGGGAAACAATGAGCAGTTCTTC. It yields the protein CAWLRQGNNEQFF.

This chain connects TRBV9 to TRBJ1-3; 8 bases fit TRBD1. CDR1 and CDR2 (germline): SGDLS, YYNGEE. Trimming at V came to 0 bases and at J to 3 bases, leaving 2 bases not matched to a gene. This CDR3 has 15 amino acids. Here the CDR3 reads CASSVGDRSGNTIYF. The DNA for the CDR3 is TGTGCCAGCAGCGTAGGGGACAGGAGTGGAAACACCATATATTTT.

V gene TRBV18 combines with J gene TRBJ1-1; no clear D gene. Trimming cost V 0 bases and J 7 bases, with 21 bases left between them. Germline CDR1 KGHSH, CDR2 LQKENI. CDR3 size: 17 residues. DNA for the CDR3: TGTGCCAGCTCACCACCGTACGCGGGAGCGAAAGACTATGAAGCTTTCTTT. It specifies CASSPPYAGAKDYEAFF.

On this clone: Additional DNA sequences in this sample encode the identical CDR3. This chain connects TRBV11-2 to TRBJ2-1; 7 nucleotides match TRBD1. CDR3 size: 15 residues. CDR1 is SGHAT and CDR2 is FQNNGV in the germline V gene. V shed 5 bases and J 0 bases; nucleotides not matched to a gene: 4. The CDR3 DNA is TGTGCCAGCAGCCCGACAGGGATCTCCTACAATGAGCAGTTCTTC. This encodes CASSPTGISYNEQFF.

CDR3 sequence (DNA): TGTGCCTGGAGTGTCACTCCAGGGGGCAGTCAGCCCCAGCATTTT. Amino acids: CAWSVTPGGSQPQHF. The gene calls are TRBV30 and TRBJ1-5, with TRBD1 identical over 8 bases. V was pared by 0 bases and J by 6 bases, with 7 bases of the junction left unmatched. This CDR3 is 15 amino acids long. CDR1 GTSNPN and CDR2 SVGIG come from the germline V gene (reference sequence).